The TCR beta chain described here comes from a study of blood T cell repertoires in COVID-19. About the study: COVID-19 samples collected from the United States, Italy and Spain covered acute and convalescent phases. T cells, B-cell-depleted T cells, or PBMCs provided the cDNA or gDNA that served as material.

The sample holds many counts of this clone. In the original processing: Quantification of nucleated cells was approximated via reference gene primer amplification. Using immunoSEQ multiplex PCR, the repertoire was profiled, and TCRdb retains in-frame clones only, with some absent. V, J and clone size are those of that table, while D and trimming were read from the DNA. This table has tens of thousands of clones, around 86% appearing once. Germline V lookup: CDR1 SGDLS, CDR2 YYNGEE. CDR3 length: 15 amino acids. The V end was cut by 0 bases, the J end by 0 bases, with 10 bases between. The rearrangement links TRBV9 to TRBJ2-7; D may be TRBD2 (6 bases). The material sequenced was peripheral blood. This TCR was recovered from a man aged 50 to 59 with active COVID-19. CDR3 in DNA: TGTGCCAGCAGCGTAGCTGGGGGGAGCTCCTACGAGCAGTACTTC. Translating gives CASSVAGGSSYEQYF.